The clone carrying this T cell receptor beta chain was detected only a few times. PCR was performed a second time for roughly 7 to 11 cycles using a sample-barcoded 5' primer and a J-beta primer mix. Using its own MiXCR run on the 5' RACE reads, TCRdb lists one record per CDR3 protein. Here the sample spans around 1,800,000 distinct CDR3 sequences, about two fifths being singletons. The record originates from a study of blood T cells in healthy people across ages. With 3 bases removed from V and 5 bases from J, the gap between germline ends came to 20 bases. This CDR3 comprises 15 residues. Looked up from germline, CDR1 is DFQATT and CDR2 is SNEGSKA (reference sequence).

The J gene is TRBJ2-7, the V gene TRBV20-1; possibly TRBD1 for D (6 bases). The receptor was derived from a human donor in good health. Sequencing was carried out using blood. CDR3 coding DNA: TGCAGTGCTAGTACATGGGGCAGGGGCGCTAACGAGCAGTACTTC. This sequence encodes CSASTWGRGANEQYF.